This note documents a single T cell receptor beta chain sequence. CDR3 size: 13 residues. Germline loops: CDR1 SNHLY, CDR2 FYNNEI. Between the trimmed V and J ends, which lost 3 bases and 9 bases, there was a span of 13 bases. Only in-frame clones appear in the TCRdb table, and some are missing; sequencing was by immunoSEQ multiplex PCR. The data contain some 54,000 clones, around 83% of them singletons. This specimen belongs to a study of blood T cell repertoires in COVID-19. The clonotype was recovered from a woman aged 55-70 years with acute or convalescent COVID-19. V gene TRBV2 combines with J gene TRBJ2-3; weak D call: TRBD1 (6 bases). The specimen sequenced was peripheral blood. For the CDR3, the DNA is TGTGCCAGCAGTGATACGGCAGGGGCCACGCAGTATTTT. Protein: CASSDTAGATQYF. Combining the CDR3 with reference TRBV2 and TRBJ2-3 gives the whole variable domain EPEVTQTPSHQVTQMGQEVILRCVPISNHLYFYWYRQILGQKVEFLVSFYNNEISEKSEIFDDQFSVERPDGSNFTLKIRSTKLEDSAMYFCASSDTAGATQYFGPGTRLTVL.